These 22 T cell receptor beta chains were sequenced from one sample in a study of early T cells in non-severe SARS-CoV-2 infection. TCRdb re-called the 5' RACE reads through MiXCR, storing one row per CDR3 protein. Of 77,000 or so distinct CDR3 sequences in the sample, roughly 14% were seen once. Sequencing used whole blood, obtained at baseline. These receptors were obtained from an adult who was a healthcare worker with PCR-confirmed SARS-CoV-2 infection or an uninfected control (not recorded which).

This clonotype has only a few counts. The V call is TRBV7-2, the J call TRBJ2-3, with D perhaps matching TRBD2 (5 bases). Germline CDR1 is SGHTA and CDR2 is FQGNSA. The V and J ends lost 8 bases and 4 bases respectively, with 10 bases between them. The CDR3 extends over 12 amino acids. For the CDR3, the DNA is TGTGCCAGCGGCGTAGCGCCAGATACGCAGTATTTT. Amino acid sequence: CASGVAPDTQYF.

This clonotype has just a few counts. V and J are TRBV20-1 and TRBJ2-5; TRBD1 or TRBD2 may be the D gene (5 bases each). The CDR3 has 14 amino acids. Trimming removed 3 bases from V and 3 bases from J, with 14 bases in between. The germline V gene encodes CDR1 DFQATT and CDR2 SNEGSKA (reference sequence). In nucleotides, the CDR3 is TGCAGTGCTAGTAGGGGAGCGCCTGAAGAGACCCAGTACTTC. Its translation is CSASRGAPEETQYF.

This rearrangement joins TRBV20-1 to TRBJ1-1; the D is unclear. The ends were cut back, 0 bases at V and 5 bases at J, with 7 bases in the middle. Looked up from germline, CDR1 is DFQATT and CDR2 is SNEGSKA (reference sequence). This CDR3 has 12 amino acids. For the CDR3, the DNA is TGCAGTGCTAGAGAGGGGTCAACTGAAGCTTTCTTT. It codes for CSAREGSTEAFF.

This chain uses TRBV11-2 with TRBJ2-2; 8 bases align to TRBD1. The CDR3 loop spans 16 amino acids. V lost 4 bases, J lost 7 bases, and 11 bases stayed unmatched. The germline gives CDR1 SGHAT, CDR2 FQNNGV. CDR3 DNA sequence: TGTGCCAGCAGCTCCCCTGGACAGGGAAGGGGCGGGGAGCTGTTTTTT. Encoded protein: CASSSPGQGRGGELFF.

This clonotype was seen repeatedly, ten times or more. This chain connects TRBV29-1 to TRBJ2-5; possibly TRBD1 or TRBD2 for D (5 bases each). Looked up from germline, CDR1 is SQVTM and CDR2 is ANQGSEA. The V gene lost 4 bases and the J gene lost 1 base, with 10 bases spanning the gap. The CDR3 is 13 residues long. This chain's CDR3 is CSVVGGIQETQYF. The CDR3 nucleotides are TGCAGCGTTGTTGGGGGTATCCAAGAGACCCAGTACTTC.

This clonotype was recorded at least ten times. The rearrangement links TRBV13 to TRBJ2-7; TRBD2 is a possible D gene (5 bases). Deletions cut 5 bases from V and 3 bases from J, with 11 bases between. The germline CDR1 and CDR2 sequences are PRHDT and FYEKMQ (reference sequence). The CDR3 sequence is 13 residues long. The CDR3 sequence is CASSPGLSYEQYF. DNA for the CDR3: TGTGCCAGCAGCCCCGGACTCAGCTACGAGCAGTACTTC.

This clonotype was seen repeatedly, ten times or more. DNA for the CDR3: TGTGCCAGCAGCCAAGATTTTACGGGGCGCACCCTCCACTTT. Translation gives CASSQDFTGRTLHF. The V call is TRBV14, the J call TRBJ1-6, with D possibly being TRBD1 (5 bases). The CDR3 consists of 14 residues. Germline CDR1 SGHDN, CDR2 FVKESK. Trimming took off 0 bases at V and 14 bases at J, with 14 bases between the two ends.

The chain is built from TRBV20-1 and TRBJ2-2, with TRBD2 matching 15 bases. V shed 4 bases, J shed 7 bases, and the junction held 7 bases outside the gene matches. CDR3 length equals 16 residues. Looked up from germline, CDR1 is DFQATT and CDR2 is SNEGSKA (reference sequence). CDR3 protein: CSAIGTSGRSDGELFF. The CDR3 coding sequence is TGCAGTGCTATCGGGACTAGCGGGAGGTCGGACGGGGAGCTGTTTTTT.

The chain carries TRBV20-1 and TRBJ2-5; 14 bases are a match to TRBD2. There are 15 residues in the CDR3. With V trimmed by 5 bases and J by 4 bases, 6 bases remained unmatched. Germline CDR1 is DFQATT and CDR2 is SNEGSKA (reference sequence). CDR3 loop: CSADGTSGSTETQYF. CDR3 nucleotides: TGCAGTGCTGACGGGACTAGCGGGAGTACAGAGACCCAGTACTTC.

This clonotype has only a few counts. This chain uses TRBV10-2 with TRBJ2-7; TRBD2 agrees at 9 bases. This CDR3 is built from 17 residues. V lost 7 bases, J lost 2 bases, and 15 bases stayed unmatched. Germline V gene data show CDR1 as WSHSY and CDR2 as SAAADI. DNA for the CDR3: TGCGCCAGCACGAAGGGGACTAGCTTCGACAACCCCTACGAGCAGTACTTC. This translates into CASTKGTSFDNPYEQYF.

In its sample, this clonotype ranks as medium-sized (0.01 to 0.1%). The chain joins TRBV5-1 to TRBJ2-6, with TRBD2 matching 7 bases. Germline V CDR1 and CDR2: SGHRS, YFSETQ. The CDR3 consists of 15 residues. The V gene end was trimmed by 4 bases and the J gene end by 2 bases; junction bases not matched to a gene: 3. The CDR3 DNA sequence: TGCGCCAGCAGCCCAACTAGCGCTGGGGCCAACGTCCTGACTTTC. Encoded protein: CASSPTSAGANVLTF.

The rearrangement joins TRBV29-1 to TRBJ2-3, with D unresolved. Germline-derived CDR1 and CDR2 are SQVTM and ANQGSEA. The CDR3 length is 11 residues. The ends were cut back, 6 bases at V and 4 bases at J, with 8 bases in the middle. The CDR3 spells CSVRMPDTQYF. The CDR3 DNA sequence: TGCAGCGTGCGGATGCCAGATACGCAGTATTTT.

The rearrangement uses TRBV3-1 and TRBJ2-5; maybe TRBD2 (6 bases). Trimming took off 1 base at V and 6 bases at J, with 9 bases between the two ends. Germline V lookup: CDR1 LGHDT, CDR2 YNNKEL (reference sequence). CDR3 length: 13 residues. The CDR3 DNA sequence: TGTGCCAGCAGCCAAGTGGAGGGAAAGACCCAGTACTTC. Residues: CASSQVEGKTQYF.

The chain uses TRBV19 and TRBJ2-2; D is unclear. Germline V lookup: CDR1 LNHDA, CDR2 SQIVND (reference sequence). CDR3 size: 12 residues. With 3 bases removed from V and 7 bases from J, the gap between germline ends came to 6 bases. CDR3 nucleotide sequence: TGTGCCAGTAGTATCCTGGGCGGGGAGCTGTTTTTT. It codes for CASSILGGELFF.

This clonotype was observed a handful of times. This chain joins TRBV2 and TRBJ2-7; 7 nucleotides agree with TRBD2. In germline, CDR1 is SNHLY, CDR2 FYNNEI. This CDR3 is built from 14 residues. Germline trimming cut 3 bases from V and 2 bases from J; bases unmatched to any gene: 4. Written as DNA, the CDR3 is TGTGCCAGCAGTGACGGGGGGTTAACCTACGAGCAGTACTTC. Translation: CASSDGGLTYEQYF.

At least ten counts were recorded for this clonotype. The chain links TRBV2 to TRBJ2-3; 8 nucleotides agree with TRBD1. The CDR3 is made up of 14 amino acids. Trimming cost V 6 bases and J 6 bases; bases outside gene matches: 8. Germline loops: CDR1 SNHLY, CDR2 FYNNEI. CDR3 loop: CASSTRTGTDTQYF. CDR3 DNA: TGTGCCAGCAGCACCCGGACAGGGACGGATACGCAGTATTTT.

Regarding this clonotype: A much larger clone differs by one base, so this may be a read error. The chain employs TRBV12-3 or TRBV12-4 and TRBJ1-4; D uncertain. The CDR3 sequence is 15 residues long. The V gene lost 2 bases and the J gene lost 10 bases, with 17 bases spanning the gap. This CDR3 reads CASSLQGSRSGKLFF. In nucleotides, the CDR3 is TGTGCCAGCAGTTTACAAGGGTCTCGTAGTGGAAAACTGTTTTTT.

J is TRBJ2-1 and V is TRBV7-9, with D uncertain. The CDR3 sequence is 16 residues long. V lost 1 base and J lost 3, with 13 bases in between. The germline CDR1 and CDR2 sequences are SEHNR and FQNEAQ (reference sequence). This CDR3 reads CASSLEGSPFYNEQFF. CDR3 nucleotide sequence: TGTGCCAGCAGCTTAGAGGGATCTCCTTTCTACAATGAGCAGTTCTTC.

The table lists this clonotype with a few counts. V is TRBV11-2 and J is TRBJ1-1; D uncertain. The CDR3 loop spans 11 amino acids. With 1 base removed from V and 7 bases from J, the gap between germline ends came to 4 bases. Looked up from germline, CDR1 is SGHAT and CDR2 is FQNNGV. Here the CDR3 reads CASSLVHEAFF. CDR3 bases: TGTGCCAGCAGCTTAGTTCATGAAGCTTTCTTT.

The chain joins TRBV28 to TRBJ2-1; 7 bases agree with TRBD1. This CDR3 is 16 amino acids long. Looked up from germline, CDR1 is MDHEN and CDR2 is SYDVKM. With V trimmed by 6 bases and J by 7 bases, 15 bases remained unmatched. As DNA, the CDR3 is TGTGCCAGCAGCACACTTCACGGGACAGTGAATAATGAGCAGTTCTTC. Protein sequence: CASSTLHGTVNNEQFF.

The CDR3 region has the DNA TGTGCCAGCAGTACCCTCGGGACCCAAGTCAACGAGCAGTACTTC. Residues: CASSTLGTQVNEQYF. The rearrangement links TRBV7-9 to TRBJ2-7; D is perhaps TRBD1 or TRBD2 (5 bases each). This CDR3 region has 15 residues. Deletions cut 6 bases from V and 5 bases from J, with 20 bases between. Germline CDR1 is SEHNR and CDR2 is FQNEAQ (reference sequence).

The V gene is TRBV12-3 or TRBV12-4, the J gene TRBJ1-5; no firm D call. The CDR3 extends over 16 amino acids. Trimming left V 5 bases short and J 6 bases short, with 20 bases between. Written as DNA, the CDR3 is TGTGCCAGCAGTACCGGGCCCATAGCCCTCCCTCAGCCCCAGCATTTT. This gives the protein CASSTGPIALPQPQHF.